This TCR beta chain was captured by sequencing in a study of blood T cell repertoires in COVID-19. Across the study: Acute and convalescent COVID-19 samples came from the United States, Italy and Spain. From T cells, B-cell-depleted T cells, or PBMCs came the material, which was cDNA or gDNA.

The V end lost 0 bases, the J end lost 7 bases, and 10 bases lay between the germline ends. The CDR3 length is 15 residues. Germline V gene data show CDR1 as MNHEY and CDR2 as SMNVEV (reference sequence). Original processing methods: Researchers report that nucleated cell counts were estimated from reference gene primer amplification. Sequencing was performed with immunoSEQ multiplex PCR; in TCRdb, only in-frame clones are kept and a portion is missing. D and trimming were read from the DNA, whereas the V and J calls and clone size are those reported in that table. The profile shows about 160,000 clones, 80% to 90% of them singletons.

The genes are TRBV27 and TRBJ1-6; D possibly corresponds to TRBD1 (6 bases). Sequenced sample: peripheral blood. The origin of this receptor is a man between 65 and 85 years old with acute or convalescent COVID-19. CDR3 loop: CASSLSTTGNSPLHF. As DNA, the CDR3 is TGTGCCAGCAGTTTATCTACGACAGGCAATTCACCCCTCCACTTT.